These T cell receptor beta chains were read from a single sample in a study of long-term antiretroviral therapy in people with HIV. The table came from immunoSEQ multiplex PCR; TCRdb's copy has only in-frame clones and leaves some out. The data hold 48,000 or so clones, with roughly four fifths observed a single time. The sequencing here drew on unsorted PBMCs, taken 0.8 years after starting antiretroviral therapy. Receptor source: a woman between 18 and 29 years old with HIV. The CDR3 runs from the conserved cysteine through the conserved F or W. A D gene is named only where the DNA matches it firmly.

v_gene	j_gene	d_gene	CDR3aa	CDR3nt
TRBV9	TRBJ2-7	TRBD2	CASSPHQGLAGGKEQYF	TGTGCCAGCAGCCCCCACCAGGGACTAGCGGGAGGGAAGGAGCAGTACTTC
TRBV11-3	TRBJ2-7	.	CASKKDWALIFGQYF	TGTGCCAGCAAAAAGGACTGGGCCCTAATCTTTGGGCAGTACTTC
TRBV5-8	TRBJ2-7	.	CASSLGASYEQYF	TGTGCCAGCAGCTTGGGCGCATCGTACGAGCAGTACTTC
TRBV10-1	TRBJ2-3	TRBD2	CASRYSGTSGRAPTDTQYF	TGCGCCAGCAGATACTCCGGGACTAGCGGGAGGGCCCCCACAGATACGCAGTATTTT
TRBV11-2	TRBJ2-5	TRBD1	CASSFGTEETQYF	TGTGCCAGCAGCTTCGGGACAGAAGAGACCCAGTACTTC
TRBV5-1	TRBJ2-7	TRBD1	CASSLGGVAPPFYEQYF	TGCGCCAGCAGCCTAGGGGGCGTGGCTCCCCCTTTCTACGAGCAGTACTTC
TRBV28	TRBJ1-5	.	CASSLPGGGNQPQHF	TGTGCCAGCAGTTTACCAGGAGGGGGCAATCAGCCCCAGCATTTT
TRBV11-1	TRBJ1-1	.	CASSLALGTLNTEAFF	TGTGCCAGCAGCTTAGCCCTCGGGACCCTAAACACTGAAGCTTTCTTT
TRBV4-3	TRBJ2-3	TRBD2	CASSQLAGGPDTQYF	TGCGCCAGCAGCCAACTAGCGGGAGGGCCAGATACGCAGTATTTT
TRBV27	TRBJ1-5	.	CASSGSGGSNQPQHF	TGTGCCAGCAGCGGTTCCGGGGGGAGCAATCAGCCCCAGCATTTT
TRBV5-1	TRBJ2-5	TRBD2	CASGRESGETQYF	TGCGCCAGCGGGAGGGAGAGCGGAGAGACCCAGTACTTC
TRBV6-6	TRBJ2-1	TRBD2	CASSYGGVYNEQFF	TGTGCCAGCAGTTACGGGGGGGTATACAATGAGCAGTTCTTC
TRBV7-8	TRBJ2-7	.	CASTLNRGSSYEQYF	TGTGCCAGCACCCTAAACCGGGGTAGCTCCTACGAGCAGTACTTC
TRBV4-3	TRBJ2-1	.	CASSQGGRYNEQFF	TGCGCCAGCAGCCAAGGGGGGAGGTACAATGAGCAGTTCTTC